A single sample is the source of the 14 T cell receptor beta chains below, sequenced in a study of T cells in Graves' hyperthyroidism and ophthalmopathy. Researchers amplified the TCR beta CDR3 regions from RNA transcripts. The primer set for the first-round RT-PCR of the TCR CDR3 was HTBI. TCRdb reanalysed the multiplex PCR reads using MiXCR and keeps one entry per CDR3 protein. The data contain over 200,000 distinct CDR3 sequences, roughly 14% of them singletons. The specimen was blood. The receptors stem from a woman aged 40 to 50 with Graves' hyperthyroidism that later progressed to Graves' ophthalmopathy.

V and J are TRBV7-9 and TRBJ2-1, with 8 bases lining up with TRBD2. Per germline, CDR1 SEHNR and CDR2 FQNEAQ (reference sequence). With 7 bases clipped from V and 10 bases from J, the junction kept 24 bases outside the gene matches. The CDR3 is 18 amino acids. CDR3 DNA sequence: TGTGCCAGCACCCTTGGAGTCGGGAGGGCCTTTCTCAGGGAGGAGCAGTTCTTC. This encodes CASTLGVGRAFLREEQFF. Full variable domain (outside the CDR3, taken from reference TRBV7-9 and TRBJ2-1): DTGVSQNPRHKITKRGQNVTFRCDPISEHNRLYWYRQTLGQGPEFLTYFQNEAQLEKSRLLSDRFSAERPKGSFSTLEIQRTEQGDSAMYLCASTLGVGRAFLREEQFFGPGTRLTVL.

This clonotype was counted at least ten times. The CDR3 reads CASSQTSGSFYEQFF. CDR3 nucleotides: TGTGCCAGCAGCCAAACTAGCGGGAGTTTCTATGAGCAGTTCTTC. The gene calls are TRBV3-1 and TRBJ2-1; TRBD2 agrees at 11 bases. CDR3 length: 15 residues. The V and J ends lost 2 bases and 8 bases, in that order; junction bases with no gene match: 5. Germline V gene sequence: CDR1 LGHDT, CDR2 YNNKEL (reference sequence).

This clonotype appeared a few times. This chain joins TRBV5-1 and TRBJ2-1; D may be TRBD1 (5 bases). Germline V CDR1 and CDR2: SGHRS, YFSETQ. This CDR3 is 14 amino acids long. The V end was cut by 1 base, the J end by 5 bases, with 10 bases between. The CDR3 is CASSLSQGNNEQFF. CDR3 nucleotides: TGCGCCAGCAGCTTGAGTCAGGGAAACAATGAGCAGTTCTTC.

In its sample, this clonotype was seen many times. J is TRBJ1-1 and V is TRBV12-3 or TRBV12-4; no definite D call. Trimming took 3 bases from V and 0 from J, leaving 8 bases between them. The CDR3 sequence is 14 residues long. The CDR3 loop reads CASSFITMNTEAFF. The CDR3 coding sequence is TGTGCCAGCAGTTTTATTACCATGAACACTGAAGCTTTCTTT.

At least ten counts were recorded for this clonotype. The chain joins TRBV24-1 to TRBJ2-6; D is undetermined. This CDR3 contains 15 residues. Germline loops: CDR1 KGHDR, CDR2 SFDVKD. V lost 8 bases to trimming and J lost 4 bases, with 14 bases between them. The CDR3 loop reads CATIQPDGGANVLTF. CDR3 nucleotide sequence: TGTGCCACCATTCAGCCCGATGGGGGGGCCAACGTCCTGACTTTC.

This clonotype was seen repeatedly, ten times or more. This rearrangement joins TRBV6-5 to TRBJ2-5, with D perhaps assigned TRBD1 or TRBD2 (5 bases each). In germline, CDR1 is MNHEY, CDR2 SVGAGI. Deletions cut 2 bases from V and 2 bases from J, with 6 bases between. The CDR3 runs 13 residues. CDR3 nucleotide sequence: TGTGCCAGCAGTTACGGGGGACAAGAGACCCAGTACTTC. Protein: CASSYGGQETQYF.

This clonotype was detected ten times or more. The V call is TRBV2, the J call TRBJ1-1; D ambiguous. Trimming pared 8 bases from V and 5 bases from J, leaving 9 bases between. CDR3 length: 11 residues. The germline gives CDR1 SNHLY, CDR2 FYNNEI. In nucleotides, the CDR3 is TGTGCCAGCGGTTTATGGACTGAAGCTTTCTTT. Protein: CASGLWTEAFF.

This clonotype was found a few times. The genes are TRBV20-1 and TRBJ2-3; 10 nucleotides match TRBD2. Unmatched junction bases numbered 25, after V lost 0 bases and J lost 1 base. Germline CDR1 and CDR2: DFQATT and SNEGSKA (reference sequence). The CDR3 runs to 23 residues. CDR3 residues: CSARDKGLAGVVREKKGTDTQYF. In nucleotides, the CDR3 is TGCAGTGCTAGAGATAAGGGGCTAGCGGGAGTAGTAAGGGAGAAGAAGGGCACAGATACGCAGTATTTT.

In DNA form, the CDR3 reads TGTGCCAGCAGTGATGCTCTAGCGGGAGGTAATACGCAGTATTTT. Its protein is CASSDALAGGNTQYF. J is TRBJ2-3 and V is TRBV6-1, with 11 nucleotides matching TRBD2. V shed 3 bases and J 7 bases; nucleotides not matched to a gene: 6. The CDR3 runs 15 residues. The germline gives CDR1 MNHNS, CDR2 SASEGT.

This clonotype has a count of ten or more. The genes are TRBV28 and TRBJ2-7, with 7 bases fitting TRBD2. V shed 1 base and J 0 bases; nucleotides not matched to a gene: 12. The CDR3 sequence is 18 residues long. Germline-derived CDR1 and CDR2 are MDHEN and SYDVKM. CDR3 coding DNA: TGTGCCAGCAGTTTATCCGTGGTAGCGGGCCTACCCTCCTACGAGCAGTACTTC. Residues: CASSLSVVAGLPSYEQYF. Looking up the rest from reference TRBV28 and TRBJ2-7 gives the full variable domain: DVKVTQSSRYLVKRTGEKVFLECVQDMDHENMFWYRQDPGLGLRLIYFSYDVKMKEKGDIPEGYSVSREKKERFSLILESASTNQTSMYLCASSLSVVAGLPSYEQYFGPGTRLTVT.

For the CDR3, the DNA is TGTGCCAGCAGCCGGGTTTTTGGGGGGGCAGAGACCCAGTACTTC. This translates into CASSRVFGGAETQYF. The rearrangement links TRBV5-5 to TRBJ2-5, with a tentative D call TRBD2 (7 bases). Germline assignment: CDR1 SGHKS and CDR2 YYEKEE (reference sequence). The CDR3 extends over 15 amino acids. Trimming took 4 bases from V and 4 from J, leaving 17 bases between them.

This clonotype was observed a few times. This chain's CDR3 is CASSFRTSGTGTGELFF. In DNA form, the CDR3 reads TGTGCCAGCAGCTTTAGGACTAGCGGAACGGGGACCGGGGAGCTGTTTTTT. The V call is TRBV5-6, the J call TRBJ2-2, with TRBD2 matching over 10 bases. The CDR3 is 17 amino acids. Germline trimming cut 2 bases from V and 5 bases from J; bases unmatched to any gene: 9. The germline V gene has CDR1 SGHDT and CDR2 YYEEEE.

This clonotype was counted many times. The CDR3, as DNA: TGTGCCAGCAGCTTAGCGAGGGAAAGAGATAAAAACATTCAGTACTTC. Its translation: CASSLARERDKNIQYF. V and J are TRBV7-8 and TRBJ2-4; tentatively, D is TRBD2 (5 bases). V was clipped by 0 bases and J by 4 bases, with 13 bases between them. The CDR3 length is 16 residues. The germline gives CDR1 SGHVS, CDR2 FQNEAQ.

This rearrangement joins TRBV7-9 to TRBJ2-2, with 7 nucleotides matching TRBD1. Germline V gene sequence: CDR1 SEHNR, CDR2 FQNEAQ (reference sequence). Trimming took 5 bases from V and 6 from J; bases not matched to a gene: 9. The CDR3 covers 15 residues. CDR3 nucleotides: TGTGCCAGCAGCCAACGACAGGGAATCCCCGGGGAGCTGTTTTTT. Its translation is CASSQRQGIPGELFF.